These T cell receptor beta chains were read from a single sample in a study of T cells after yellow fever vaccination. MiXCR, applied by TCRdb to the 5' RACE reads, yields one record per CDR3 protein. The table shows 240,000 or so distinct CDR3 sequences, with about 7% occurring only once. This specimen consisted of CD4+ T cells sorted from PBMCs, obtained 15 days after the yellow fever booster vaccination. These receptors originate from a man aged 25 to 40 who received the YFV17D yellow fever vaccine. CDR3s include the opening cysteine and the closing phenylalanine or tryptophan. Each record gives: D gene, V gene, clone size, J gene, CDR3 DNA, CDR3 protein. The D gene is left open where the match is weak. For some rows the clone size is stated as once, few or many, or as a class when expanded; others skip it.

>TRBD2|TRBV7-2|many|TRBJ2-7
TGTGCCAGCAGCTTGGCTAGGACTAGCGGGAGGGTTCGGCAGTACTTC
CASSLARTSGRVRQYF
>.|TRBV7-9|few|TRBJ1-2
TGTGCCAGCAGCCGAGACAGGAACTATGGCTACACCTTC
CASSRDRNYGYTF
>TRBD2|TRBV5-3|.|TRBJ2-7
TGTGCCAGTACTAGTCGACTAGCGCAACCTTCCTACTACGAGCAGTACTTC
CASTSRLAQPSYYEQYF
>.|TRBV7-9|many|TRBJ2-7
TGTGCCAGCAGCTTCACCTCGGACGGGTCCTACGAGCAGTACTTC
CASSFTSDGSYEQYF
>TRBD1|TRBV18|.|TRBJ1-2
TGTGCCAACTCACAAGAGGGGGCCAGCTACACCTTC
CANSQEGASYTF
>.|TRBV7-2|few|TRBJ1-6
TGTGCCAGCAGCTTGGTTGGACAAAATAATTCACCCCTCCACTTT
CASSLVGQNNSPLHF
>.|TRBV20-1|few|TRBJ2-3
TGCAGTGCAAGGACAACCACCAACACAGATACGCAGTATTTT
CSARTTTNTDTQYF
>TRBD2|TRBV20-1|.|TRBJ2-7
TGCAGTGCGAGACTAGCAGGCGAGCAGTACTTC
CSARLAGEQYF
>.|TRBV5-5|.|TRBJ2-3
TGTGCCAGCAGTGCCCGTAGCACAGATACGCAGTATTTT
CASSARSTDTQYF
>.|TRBV7-7|few|TRBJ2-1
TGTGCCAGCAGCTTAGGCCGGGCCCTCTACAATGAGCAGTTCTTC
CASSLGRALYNEQFF
>TRBD2|TRBV4-3|.|TRBJ2-1
TGCGCCAGCAGCCAGTTGAGGACTAGCGGGAGTTACAATGAGCAGTTCTTC
CASSQLRTSGSYNEQFF
>.|TRBV7-9|many|TRBJ2-7
TGTGCCAGCAGCTTCGGTAGTACTACCTACGAGCAGTACTTC
CASSFGSTTYEQYF
>.|TRBV18|many|TRBJ1-1
TGTGCCAGCTCAGTTACGGTGAACACTGAAGCTTTCTTT
CASSVTVNTEAFF
>.|TRBV7-2|.|TRBJ2-1
TGTGCCAGCAGCTCTTCCGTACGGGACTACAATGAGCAGTTCTTC
CASSSSVRDYNEQFF
>.|TRBV9|few|TRBJ2-7
TGTGCCAGCAGCCCGCTTGGTACCTCGAGCTCCTACGAGCAGTACTTC
CASSPLGTSSSYEQYF
>TRBD2|TRBV6-5|many|TRBJ2-3
TGTGCCAGCAGTTTAGATAGTCTAGCGGGAGGAGATACGCAGTATTTT
CASSLDSLAGGDTQYF
>.|TRBV19|.|TRBJ2-1
TGTGCCAGTAGGGCCCAGGGGATAAATGAGCAGTTCTTC
CASRAQGINEQFF
>.|TRBV4-3|many|TRBJ2-7
TGCGCCAGCAGCCAAAGTGGGGGGTACGAGCAGTACTTC
CASSQSGGYEQYF
>TRBD2|TRBV6-2/TRBV6-3|many|TRBJ2-1
TGTGCCAGCAGTTATCTCCCTAGCGGGAGTAGTAGTGATGAGCAGTTCTTC
CASSYLPSGSSSDEQFF
>.|TRBV7-9|many|TRBJ2-4
TGTGCCAGCAGCTTAGCCTCTTTAAACATTCAGTACTTC
CASSLASLNIQYF
>TRBD1|TRBV5-4|few|TRBJ2-2
TGTGCCAGCAGCACCACCTTCGGGACAGGCACCACCGGGGAGCTGTTTTTT
CASSTTFGTGTTGELFF
>.|TRBV29-1|.|TRBJ1-3
TGCAGCGTTGCCGAGAACCGGAGGGACACCATATATTTT
CSVAENRRDTIYF
>.|TRBV6-2/TRBV6-3|few|TRBJ1-5
TGTGCCAGCGGGGATCAGCCCCAGCATTTT
CASGDQPQHF
>TRBD2|TRBV12-3/TRBV12-4|few|TRBJ2-1
TGTGCCAGCAGTCCTAGCGGGAGAGACAATGAGCAGTTCTTC
CASSPSGRDNEQFF
>TRBD2|TRBV20-1|.|TRBJ2-5
TGCAGTGCCAGAACTAGCGGGAGGGCCCGGGTGGAGCAAGAGACCCAGTACTTC
CSARTSGRARVEQETQYF
>TRBD2|TRBV20-1|few|TRBJ2-7
TGCAGTGCTAGAGGGACTAGCGTCTCCTACGAGCAGTACTTC
CSARGTSVSYEQYF
>.|TRBV10-2|many|TRBJ2-3
TGCGCCAGCACCAGCACAGATACGCAGTATTTT
CASTSTDTQYF
>.|TRBV5-1|.|TRBJ2-4
TGCGCCAGCAGGGCGATCAGCGAAAACATTCAGTACTTC
CASRAISENIQYF
>TRBD1|TRBV5-1|many|TRBJ2-6
TGCGCCAGCAGCTTCCCCCAGGGGGCCCTGTCCTCTGGGGCCAACGTCCTGACTTTC
CASSFPQGALSSGANVLTF
>.|TRBV12-3/TRBV12-4|many|TRBJ2-2
TGTGCCAGCAGCGTACAGGGTTTGACCGGGGAGCTGTTTTTT
CASSVQGLTGELFF
>.|TRBV7-2|many|TRBJ1-1
TGTGCCAGCAGCTTTACCCGGGAACATGAAGCTTTCTTT
CASSFTREHEAFF
>.|TRBV20-1|.|TRBJ1-2
TGCAGTGCTAGCGGCTACACCTTC
CSASGYTF
>.|TRBV5-1|.|TRBJ1-4
TGCGCCAGCAGCGGGACGACAATCAGGGAGGAGTCTGAAAAACTGTTTTTT
CASSGTTIREESEKLFF